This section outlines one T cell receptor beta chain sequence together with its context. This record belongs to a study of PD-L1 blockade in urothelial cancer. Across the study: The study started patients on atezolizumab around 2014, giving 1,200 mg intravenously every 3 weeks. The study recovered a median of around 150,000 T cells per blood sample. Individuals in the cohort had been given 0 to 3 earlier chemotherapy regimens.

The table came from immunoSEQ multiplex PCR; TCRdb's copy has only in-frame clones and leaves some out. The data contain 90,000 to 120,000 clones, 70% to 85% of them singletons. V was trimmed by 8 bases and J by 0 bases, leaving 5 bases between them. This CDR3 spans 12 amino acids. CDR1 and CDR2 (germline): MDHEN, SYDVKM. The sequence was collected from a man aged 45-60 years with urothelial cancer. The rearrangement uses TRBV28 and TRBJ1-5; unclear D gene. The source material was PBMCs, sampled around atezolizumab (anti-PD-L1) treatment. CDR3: CASSVSNQPQHF. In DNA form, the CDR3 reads TGTGCCAGCTCGGTTAGCAATCAGCCCCAGCATTTT.